The 28 T cell receptor beta chains below all came from one sample that was sequenced in a study of blood T cell repertoires in COVID-19. TCRdb keeps only in-frame clones here, not all; method: immunoSEQ multiplex PCR. The table records roughly 87,000 clones, about 85% of them present only once. Sequencing used peripheral blood. The receptors stem from a woman over 75 with COVID-19, enrolled during active disease.

The chain links TRBV10-3 to TRBJ1-3, with D unresolved. V was shortened by 0 bases and J by 3 bases, with 6 bases between the two germline ends. The CDR3 covers 14 residues. CDR1 and CDR2 from the germline V gene are ENHRY and SYGVKD. CDR3 amino acids: CAISESRYGNTIYF. The CDR3 nucleotides are TGTGCCATCAGTGAGTCGAGGTATGGAAACACCATATATTTT.

The CDR3 nucleotides read TGTGCCAGCAGCACCGGACAGGCTTACGGCTACACCTTC. Translating gives CASSTGQAYGYTF. The chain couples TRBV7-2 to TRBJ1-2, with 7 bases aligning to TRBD1. CDR1 is SGHTA, CDR2 FQGNSA, per germline. After removal of 5 bases from V and 8 bases from J, the junction contained 8 bases not matched to a gene. CDR3 length equals 13 residues.

This clone was recorded a few times. The junction departs from the called germline gene at one end, perhaps through a read error. The chain joins TRBV7-7 to TRBJ2-7; the match to TRBD2 covers 7 bases. Germline-derived CDR1 and CDR2 are SSHAT and FNYEAQ (reference sequence). The CDR3 runs 14 residues. CDR3 region: CASSPSGVSYEQYF. The CDR3 DNA is TGTGCTAGCAGCCCAAGCGGGGTTTCCTACGAGCAGTACTTC.

This clone showed up just once. One end of the junction does not line up with germline, which may come from a read error. The CDR3 loop reads CASSPQAGSNQPQHF. The DNA for the CDR3 is TGTGCCAGCTCGCCACAGGCAGGGAGCAATCAGCCCCAGCATTTT. The chain employs TRBV18 and TRBJ1-5; a possible D gene is TRBD1 (5 bases). The CDR3 spans 15 residues. Germline lookup yields CDR1 KGHSH and CDR2 LQKENI.

The rearrangement links TRBV18 to TRBJ2-5, with D tentatively TRBD2 (6 bases). Germline V lookup: CDR1 KGHSH, CDR2 LQKENI. This CDR3 is built from 16 residues. Between the trimmed V and J ends, which lost 0 bases and 0 bases, there was a span of 11 bases. DNA for the CDR3: TGTGCCAGCTCACCACCGTGGGGAGGCTACCAAGAGACCCAGTACTTC. Its translation is CASSPPWGGYQETQYF.

This chain connects TRBV3-1 (or the pseudogene TRBV3-2) to TRBJ1-3; no definite D call. The CDR3 runs to 12 residues. Trimming took 6 bases from V and 8 from J, leaving 11 bases between them. CDR1 is LGHDT, CDR2 YNNKEL, per germline (reference sequence). CDR3 loop: CASRSDGDTIYF. The CDR3 bases are TGTGCCAGCAGATCTGACGGGGACACCATATATTTT.

This clone was found once. The V gene is TRBV10-3, the J gene TRBJ2-7; the D gene is possibly TRBD1 (5 bases). Between the trimmed V and J ends, which lost 8 bases and 1 base, there was a span of 9 bases. The germline V gene encodes CDR1 ENHRY and CDR2 SYGVKD. The CDR3 runs 12 residues. CDR3 loop: CAIGDSSYEQYF. In DNA form, the CDR3 reads TGTGCCATCGGCGACAGTTCCTACGAGCAGTACTTC.

The rearrangement links TRBV3-1 (or the pseudogene TRBV3-2) to TRBJ2-3, with a possible D match to TRBD2 (7 bases). The V end lost 2 bases, the J end lost 1 base, and 13 bases lay between the germline ends. This CDR3 contains 16 residues. CDR1 is LGHDT, CDR2 YNNKEL, per germline (reference sequence). The CDR3 protein is CASSQRGGRGTDTQYF. The CDR3 bases are TGTGCCAGCAGCCAAAGGGGGGGGCGCGGCACAGATACGCAGTATTTT.

The rearrangement joins TRBV11-1 to TRBJ1-6, with 7 bases fitting TRBD1. CDR1 is SGHAT, CDR2 FQDESV, per germline (reference sequence). Trimming cost V 4 bases and J 5 bases; bases outside gene matches: 5. This CDR3 is built from 15 residues. The chain's CDR3 is CASSSDRNHNSPLHF. The DNA of the CDR3 is TGTGCCAGCAGCTCGGACAGGAATCATAATTCACCCCTCCACTTT.

The chain is built from TRBV11-3 and TRBJ1-2; 12 positions match TRBD1. Looked up from germline, CDR1 is SGHNT and CDR2 is YENEEA. The V segment lost 8 bases and the J segment 7 bases; nucleotides outside the gene matches: 5. CDR3 length: 13 residues. The CDR3 region has the DNA TGTGCCAGCTCCGGGACAGGGGGCTTTGGCTACACCTTC. Translation gives CASSGTGGFGYTF.

This clone was detected once. V is TRBV18 and J is TRBJ1-2, with 11 bases identical to TRBD1. From germline, CDR1 is KGHSH and CDR2 LQKENI. The V gene end was trimmed by 3 bases and the J gene end by 7 bases; junction bases not matched to a gene: 10. The length of the CDR3 is 16 residues. CDR3 residues: CASSPGQGGRASGYTF. As DNA, the CDR3 is TGTGCCAGCTCACCGGGACAGGGGGGAAGGGCCTCTGGCTACACCTTC.

V and J are TRBV6-4 and TRBJ2-2; D gene uncertain. The germline CDR1 and CDR2 sequences are MRHNA and SNTAGT. Deletions cut 4 bases from V and 3 bases from J, with 15 bases between. The CDR3 covers 16 residues. In DNA, the CDR3 is TGTGCCAGCAGTGCTACAGTTCCCACTTACACCGGGGAGCTGTTTTTT. This encodes CASSATVPTYTGELFF.

V usage is TRBV29-1 and J usage is TRBJ2-3, with 8 bases identical to TRBD2. Unmatched junction bases numbered 9, after V lost 2 bases and J lost 5 bases. This CDR3 has 15 amino acids. CDR1 and CDR2 from the germline V gene are SQVTM and ANQGSEA. The CDR3 spells CSVELAGGPRDTQYF. CDR3 in DNA: TGCAGCGTTGAATTGGCGGGGGGTCCTCGAGATACGCAGTATTTT.

The chain links TRBV28 to TRBJ2-7, with D possibly matching TRBD1 (6 bases). The germline V gene has CDR1 MDHEN and CDR2 SYDVKM. The CDR3 is 12 amino acids. Trimming shortened V by 7 bases and J by 6 bases, and 13 bases separated the two germline ends. CDR3 in DNA: TGTGCCAGCAAAACAGGGTGGGTCGAGCAGTACTTC. This gives the protein CASKTGWVEQYF.

CDR3 sequence reads: CASSPTSGGTHNEQFF. The CDR3 DNA reads TGTGCCAGCAGTCCGACTAGCGGGGGGACCCACAATGAGCAGTTCTTC. V is TRBV27 and J is TRBJ2-1, with 13 bases matching TRBD2. Germline V gene lookup returns CDR1 MNHEY and CDR2 SMNVEV (reference sequence). The trim removed 5 bases at V and 5 bases at J, leaving 6 bases unmatched. This CDR3 comprises 16 residues.

Points on this clone: The junction and the germline gene differ at one end; a read error may be behind it. The DNA of the CDR3 is TGTGCCTCCAGACGGTCAGGGTCCGGGGAGCTGTTTTTT. Translation gives CASRRSGSGELFF. The rearrangement joins TRBV24-1 to TRBJ2-2; weak D call: TRBD1 (5 bases). The CDR3 extends over 13 amino acids. Per germline, CDR1 KGHDR and CDR2 SFDVKD.

The CDR3 reads CSVAWRGTGDYEQYF. CDR3 coding DNA: TGCAGCGTTGCATGGCGGGGGACCGGCGATTACGAGCAGTACTTC. J is TRBJ2-7 and V is TRBV29-1, with 7 bases fitting TRBD2. Looked up from germline, CDR1 is SQVTM and CDR2 is ANQGSEA. The CDR3 spans 15 residues. V lost 4 bases and J lost 4; bases outside the gene matches: 13.

The rearrangement uses TRBV30 and TRBJ2-7; 9 bases are shared with TRBD1. The CDR3 extends over 14 amino acids. V gave up 0 bases and J gave up 3 bases; unmatched junction bases: 3. CDR1 and CDR2 from the germline V gene are GTSNPN and SVGIG (reference sequence). The CDR3 protein is CAWSVRQGVYEQYF. The CDR3 nucleotides are TGTGCCTGGAGTGTAAGACAGGGGGTCTACGAGCAGTACTTC.

The chain is built from TRBV10-2 and TRBJ2-7; possible D gene TRBD1, 5 bases. The CDR3 runs to 14 residues. CDR1 is WSHSY and CDR2 is SAAADI in the germline V gene. Trimming removed 0 bases at V and 3 bases at J, with 9 bases between. The CDR3 here is CASSESRVSYEQYF. The CDR3 DNA reads as TGCGCCAGCAGTGAGTCCAGGGTGAGCTACGAGCAGTACTTC.

This clone has only a few counts. V usage is TRBV24-1 and J usage is TRBJ2-3, with 8 nucleotides matching TRBD1. Trimming removed 10 bases from V and 6 bases from J; junction bases left unmatched: 8. Germline V gene sequence: CDR1 KGHDR, CDR2 SFDVKD. The CDR3 loop spans 13 amino acids. This CDR3 reads CATGTGNADTQYF. CDR3 DNA: TGTGCCACTGGGACAGGAAATGCCGATACGCAGTATTTT.

This chain links TRBV2 with TRBJ2-3; 10 bases are a match to TRBD2. The CDR3 has 17 residues. Germline V gene sequence: CDR1 SNHLY, CDR2 FYNNEI. Trimming removed 9 bases from V and 2 bases from J; junction bases left unmatched: 14. The CDR3 region has the DNA TGTGCCAGTTGGGGAACAGCGGGAGGGCCCGACACAGATACGCAGTATTTT. It yields the protein CASWGTAGGPDTDTQYF. The whole variable domain, remainder taken from reference TRBV2 and TRBJ2-3, is EPEVTQTPSHQVTQMGQEVILRCVPISNHLYFYWYRQILGQKVEFLVSFYNNEISEKSEIFDDQFSVERPDGSNFTLKIRSTKLEDSAMYFCASWGTAGGPDTDTQYFGPGTRLTVL.

V is TRBV2 and J is TRBJ2-1, with 7 bases aligning to TRBD2. Germline V gene data show CDR1 as SNHLY and CDR2 as FYNNEI. This CDR3 contains 14 residues. With 4 bases clipped from V and 4 bases from J, the junction kept 4 bases outside the gene matches. The CDR3 sequence: CASSVQGGYNEQFF. The DNA of the CDR3 is TGTGCCAGCAGTGTGCAGGGAGGGTACAATGAGCAGTTCTTC.

The chain recombines TRBV19 with TRBJ2-1; 9 bases line up with TRBD1. The ends lost 7 bases at V and 8 bases at J; junction bases unmatched: 15. The CDR3 is 16 residues long. The germline gives CDR1 LNHDA, CDR2 SQIVND (reference sequence). DNA of the CDR3: TGTGCCAGTACTCCAATGAGAGGGACAGGGTCGCATGAGCAGTTCTTC. Amino acids: CASTPMRGTGSHEQFF.

This clone was detected a few times. The rearrangement joins TRBV6-2 or TRBV6-3 to TRBJ2-7; 7 bases fit TRBD2. V gave up 5 bases and J gave up 0 bases; unmatched junction bases: 13. The CDR3 is made up of 17 amino acids. From germline, CDR1 is MNHEY and CDR2 SVGEGT. CDR3 residues: CASSPGLRTGGSYEQYF. The CDR3 DNA reads as TGTGCCAGCAGTCCGGGATTAAGGACGGGGGGCTCCTACGAGCAGTACTTC.

This chain links TRBV30 with TRBJ2-3, with 8 bases fitting TRBD2. With V trimmed by 1 base and J by 5 bases, 8 bases remained unmatched. There are 15 residues in the CDR3. Germline V gene sequence: CDR1 GTSNPN, CDR2 SVGIG (reference sequence). The CDR3 sequence is CAWSGGRGGKDTQYF. The CDR3, as DNA: TGTGCCTGGAGTGGAGGACGGGGGGGGAAAGATACGCAGTATTTT.

This chain links TRBV2 with TRBJ1-4, with D perhaps TRBD1 (5 bases). CDR1 SNHLY and CDR2 FYNNEI come from the germline V gene. Trimming took 6 bases from V and 8 from J, leaving 16 bases between them. CDR3 length: 14 amino acids. CDR3: CASRGNRGNEKLFF. In DNA form, the CDR3 reads TGTGCCAGCAGGGGAAATAGGGGCAACGAAAAACTGTTTTTT.

The V and J genes are TRBV15 and TRBJ1-5; D perhaps matches TRBD1 (6 bases). Germline lookup yields CDR1 LNHNV and CDR2 YYDKDF (reference sequence). The CDR3 spans 14 residues. With 1 base removed from V and 5 bases from J, the gap between germline ends came to 9 bases. CDR3 in DNA: TGTGCCACCAGCAGAGTACAGGGCCATCAGCCCCAGCATTTT. The encoded protein is CATSRVQGHQPQHF.

CDR3 region: CASSPLGGKYQETQYF. The DNA for the CDR3 is TGTGCCAGCTCACCACTTGGAGGAAAGTACCAAGAGACCCAGTACTTC. The chain uses TRBV18 and TRBJ2-5, with D perhaps matching TRBD2 (5 bases). Trimming took 1 base from V and 0 from J, leaving 12 bases between them. CDR1 is KGHSH and CDR2 is LQKENI in the germline V gene. The CDR3 has 16 residues.